This T cell receptor beta chain emerged from a study of blood T cell repertoires in COVID-19. In the source study's methods: Estimation of nucleated cell counts relied on the amplification of reference gene primers. The protocol was immunoSEQ multiplex PCR, while the TCRdb copy is restricted to in-frame clones and leaves out a portion. V and J calls and clone size are copied from that table; D and trimming were computed from the DNA. The table shows roughly 86,000 clones, with about 86% occurring only once. V dropped 5 bases and J dropped 7 bases, with 10 bases sitting between them. Looked up from germline, CDR1 is MNHEY and CDR2 is SMNVEV (reference sequence). This CDR3 contains 12 residues.

The chain joins TRBV27 to TRBJ2-3; a possible D gene is TRBD2 (5 bases). The sequence came from a man aged 55 to 70 with acute or convalescent COVID-19. The specimen sequenced was peripheral blood. CDR3 residues: CASSPSSHTQYF. Written as DNA, the CDR3 is TGTGCCAGCAGTCCTTCTAGCCATACGCAGTATTTT.